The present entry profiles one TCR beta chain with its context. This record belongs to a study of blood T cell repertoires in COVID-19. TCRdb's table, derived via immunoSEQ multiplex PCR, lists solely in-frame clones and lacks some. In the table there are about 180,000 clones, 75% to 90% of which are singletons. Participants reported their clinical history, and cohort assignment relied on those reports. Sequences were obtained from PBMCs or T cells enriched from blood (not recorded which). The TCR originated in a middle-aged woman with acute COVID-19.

The CDR3 DNA reads as TGTGCCAGCAGTTCAACCTCCGGGACTCCACATAGGCCCCAGCATTTT. Its translation is CASSSTSGTPHRPQHF. The rearrangement joins TRBV28 to TRBJ1-5, with a tentative D call TRBD1 (5 bases). The CDR3 runs 16 residues. From germline, CDR1 is MDHEN and CDR2 SYDVKM. V was cut by 4 bases and J by 9 bases, with 22 bases left in between.